This TCR beta chain was sequenced in a study of technical replicates of blood from a few donors. Repertoires were generated with immunoSEQ multiplex PCR, while TCRdb's copy carries only in-frame clones and drops some. The sample records about 88,000 clones, roughly 90% being singletons. The length of the CDR3 is 14 residues. J gave up 5 bases and V 5 bases, and 6 bases lay outside the gene matches. CDR1 is ENHRY and CDR2 is SYGVKD in the germline V gene. V is TRBV10-3 and J is TRBJ2-5; 9 bases line up with TRBD1. The sample was T cells isolated from PBMCs. This receptor was identified in a human donor in good health. For the CDR3, the DNA is TGTGCCATCAGTACAGGGGGCGCGAGGGAGACCCAGTACTTC. Translation: CAISTGGARETQYF.